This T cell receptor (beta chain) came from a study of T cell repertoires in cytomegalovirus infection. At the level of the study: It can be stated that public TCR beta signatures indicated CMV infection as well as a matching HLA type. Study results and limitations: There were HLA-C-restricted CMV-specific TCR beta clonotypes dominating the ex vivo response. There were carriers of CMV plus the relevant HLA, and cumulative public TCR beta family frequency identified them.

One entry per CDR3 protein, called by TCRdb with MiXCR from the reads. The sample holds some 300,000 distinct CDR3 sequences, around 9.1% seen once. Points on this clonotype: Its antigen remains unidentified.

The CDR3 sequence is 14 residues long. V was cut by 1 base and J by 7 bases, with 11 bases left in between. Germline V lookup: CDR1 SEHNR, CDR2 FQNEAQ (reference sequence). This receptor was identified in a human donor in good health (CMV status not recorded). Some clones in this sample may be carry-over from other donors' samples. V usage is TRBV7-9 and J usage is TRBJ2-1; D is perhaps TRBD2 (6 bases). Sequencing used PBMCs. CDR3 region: CASSLGRGKNEQFF. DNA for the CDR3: TGTGCCAGCAGCTTAGGACGGGGGAAAAATGAGCAGTTCTTC.